Following are 2 T cell receptor beta chains from one sample sequenced in a study of T cell responses to AZD1222 COVID-19 vaccine. Only in-frame clones appear in the TCRdb table, and some are missing; sequencing was by immunoSEQ multiplex PCR. The repertoire holds roughly 80,000 clones, with roughly nine tenths as singletons. The input for sequencing was peripheral blood, taken 28 days after the second AZD1222 dose. The receptors derive from an adult who received the AZD1222 COVID-19 vaccine.

This chain connects TRBV6-5 to TRBJ2-7; perhaps TRBD1 as D (6 bases). The CDR3 length is 12 residues. Germline lookup yields CDR1 MNHEY and CDR2 SVGAGI. V lost 5 bases and J lost 6, with 11 bases in between. In DNA, the CDR3 is TGTGCCAGCAGTCCCGAAGGGGGCGAGCAGTACTTC. It yields the protein CASSPEGGEQYF.

The chain joins TRBV2 to TRBJ1-2; D not resolved. Germline CDR1 reads SNHLY; CDR2 reads FYNNEI. V lost 4 bases to trimming and J lost 1 base, with 13 bases between them. CDR3 size: 15 residues. CDR3 in amino acids: CASSGTRAVNYGYTF. The CDR3, as DNA: TGTGCCAGCAGTGGCACTCGGGCCGTTAACTATGGCTACACCTTC. The whole variable domain, filled in from reference TRBV2 and TRBJ1-2, reads EPEVTQTPSHQVTQMGQEVILRCVPISNHLYFYWYRQILGQKVEFLVSFYNNEISEKSEIFDDQFSVERPDGSNFTLKIRSTKLEDSAMYFCASSGTRAVNYGYTFGSGTRLTVV.